This T cell receptor (beta chain) was profiled in a study of CXCR3-negative and CXCR3-positive naive CD8 T cells. About the research overall: With about 1.5 +/- 0.3 million reads per library, the TRB reads numbered about 135 million in total. Points from the study as a whole: Memory, not naive, CXCR3-negative and CXCR3-positive cells differed in TRBV-TRBJ usage. Surface CD5 matched across naive subsets, and TRB CDR3 properties served to infer TCR strength. CXCR3-positive naive cells carried more hydrophobic TRB CDR3s than CXCR3-negative naive cells did.

This CDR3 comprises 15 residues. Germline CDR1 is LGHNA and CDR2 is YSLEER. Naive cells were sorted as CD45RO-, CCR7+, CD27+ and CD95-. All TRB cDNA libraries came from 5' RACE performed with UMI labels. From the 5' RACE reads, TCRdb lists one entry per CDR3 protein and no DNA. Its clone listing holds some 150,000 distinct CDR3 sequences. Turning to this clonotype: Its antigen remains unidentified.

The sequence derives from a human donor in good health. Some clones in this sample may be carry-over from other donors' samples. V is TRBV4-3 and J is TRBJ1-3; TCRdb calls TRBD1, which cannot be checked without DNA. Sequenced sample: naive CXCR3+ CD8+ T cells from blood. This sample's subset: CD45RO-CCR7+CD27+CD95- naive CD8+ T cells expressing CXCR3 (TNR3+). The CDR3: CASSQDRASGNTIYF.